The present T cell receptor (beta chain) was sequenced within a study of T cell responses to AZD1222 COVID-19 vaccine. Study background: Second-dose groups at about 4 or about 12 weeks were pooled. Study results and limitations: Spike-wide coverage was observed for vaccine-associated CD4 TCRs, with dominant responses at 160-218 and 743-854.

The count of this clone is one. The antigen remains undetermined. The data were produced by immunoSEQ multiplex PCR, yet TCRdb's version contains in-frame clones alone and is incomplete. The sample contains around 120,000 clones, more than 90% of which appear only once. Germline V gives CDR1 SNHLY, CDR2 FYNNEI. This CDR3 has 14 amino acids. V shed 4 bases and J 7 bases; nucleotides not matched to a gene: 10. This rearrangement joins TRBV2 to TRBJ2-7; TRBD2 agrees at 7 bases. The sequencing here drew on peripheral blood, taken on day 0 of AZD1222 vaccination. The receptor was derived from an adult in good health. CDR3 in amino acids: CASSALAGGGEQYF. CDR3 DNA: TGTGCCAGCAGTGCTTTAGCGGGCGGGGGTGAGCAGTACTTC.